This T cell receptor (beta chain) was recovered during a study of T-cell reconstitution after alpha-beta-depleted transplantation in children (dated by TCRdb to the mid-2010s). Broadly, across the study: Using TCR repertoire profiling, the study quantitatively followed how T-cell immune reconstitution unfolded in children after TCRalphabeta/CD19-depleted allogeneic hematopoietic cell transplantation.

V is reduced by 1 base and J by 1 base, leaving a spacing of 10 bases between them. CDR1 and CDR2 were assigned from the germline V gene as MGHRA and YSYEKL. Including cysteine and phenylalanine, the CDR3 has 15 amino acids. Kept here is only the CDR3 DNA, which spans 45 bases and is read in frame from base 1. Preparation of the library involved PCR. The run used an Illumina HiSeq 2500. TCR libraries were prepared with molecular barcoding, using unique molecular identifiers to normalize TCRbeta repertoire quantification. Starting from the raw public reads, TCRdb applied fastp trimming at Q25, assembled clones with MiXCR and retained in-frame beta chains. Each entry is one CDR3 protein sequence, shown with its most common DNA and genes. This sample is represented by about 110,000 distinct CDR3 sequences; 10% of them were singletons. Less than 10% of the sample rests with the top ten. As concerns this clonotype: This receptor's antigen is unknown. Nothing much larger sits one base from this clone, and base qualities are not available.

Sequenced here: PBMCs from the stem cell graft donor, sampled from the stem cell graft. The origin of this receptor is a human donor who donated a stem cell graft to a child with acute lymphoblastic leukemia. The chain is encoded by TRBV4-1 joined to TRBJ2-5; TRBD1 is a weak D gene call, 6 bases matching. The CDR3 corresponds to CASSQADRSQETQYF. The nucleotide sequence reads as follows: TGCGCCAGCAGCCAAGCCGACAGGAGCCAAGAGACCCAGTACTTC.